A single sample is the source of the 8 T cell receptor beta chains below, sequenced in a study of blood T cells in healthy people across ages (dated by TCRdb to the mid-2010s). Library preparation was by 5' RACE. Sequencing relied on an Illumina HiSeq 2500. A second about 7 to 12 cycle PCR used a sample-barcoded 5' primer and a J-beta primer mix. Starting from the raw public reads, TCRdb applied fastp trimming at Q25, assembled clones with MiXCR and retained in-frame beta chains. Each CDR3 protein gets just one entry, which takes the most common genes and DNA from the rows behind it. For this sample the table gives approximately 1.5 million distinct CDR3 sequences, of which less than 45% were detected only once. Under 5% of the sample comes from the top ten. Input material: blood. These receptors came from a woman between 18 and 29 years old in good health.

This clonotype has ten or more counts. The chain has TRBV4-3 and TRBJ1-2, with D uncertain. The V end was cut by 1 base, the J end by 2 bases, with 11 bases between. The CDR3 consists of 15 residues. CDR1 and CDR2 (germline): LGHNA, YSLEER. The CDR3 loop is CASSQARTVNYGYTF. CDR3 nucleotide sequence: TGCGCCAGCAGCCAAGCACGGACGGTGAACTATGGCTACACCTTC.

This clonotype has only a few counts. The chain carries TRBV29-1 and TRBJ1-1, with D possibly being TRBD1 (6 bases). Between the trimmed V and J ends, which lost 7 bases and 0 bases, there was a span of 9 bases. CDR1 and CDR2 (germline): SQVTM, ANQGSEA. This CDR3 region has 12 residues. CDR3 DNA: TGCAGCGCAACAGGGATGAACACTGAAGCTTTCTTT. It codes for CSATGMNTEAFF.

Here the CDR3 reads CANSDRETQYF. The CDR3 DNA is TGTGCCAACTCAGATAGGGAGACCCAGTACTTC. V and J are TRBV2 and TRBJ2-7; D call uncertain. The J call is in doubt because the DNA end fits TRBJ2-5 better. Germline CDR1 is SNHLY and CDR2 is FYNNEI. CDR3 length equals 11 residues.

The CDR3 DNA reads TGCAGTGCTAGAGCCCCCGTGACAGGGGCTAATGGCTACACCTTC. This translates into CSARAPVTGANGYTF. The chain joins TRBV20-1 to TRBJ1-2, with 8 bases lining up with TRBD1. The CDR3 contains 15 residues. J lost 6 bases, V lost 1 base, and 10 bases had no gene match. Per germline, CDR1 DFQATT and CDR2 SNEGSKA (reference sequence).

The chain has TRBV28 and TRBJ1-1; D is unclear. V lost 8 bases and J 4 bases, leaving 8 bases between the germline ends. Germline loops: CDR1 MDHEN, CDR2 SYDVKM. The CDR3 runs to 11 residues. CDR3 region: CASESGTEAFF. CDR3 nucleotides: TGTGCCAGCGAGTCGGGCACTGAAGCTTTCTTT.

The chain uses TRBV11-3 and TRBJ2-1; no clear D gene. The germline V gene encodes CDR1 SGHNT and CDR2 YENEEA. V shed 5 bases and J shed 1 base, with 30 bases lying between them. CDR3 length: 21 amino acids. The CDR3 reads CASSPEAGFHDGEESYNEQFF. The CDR3 DNA sequence: TGTGCCAGCAGCCCCGAGGCCGGGTTTCACGACGGCGAAGAGTCCTACAATGAGCAGTTCTTC.

The chain links TRBV28 to TRBJ2-3; 7 bases line up with TRBD2. Losses at the gene ends were 3 bases for V and 7 bases for J; bases not matched to a gene: 10. Per the germline V gene, CDR1 is MDHEN and CDR2 is SYDVKM. CDR3 length: 15 amino acids. For the CDR3, the DNA is TGTGCCAGCAGTTTGCGGGAGAGCGGAACAAATACGCAGTATTTT. This gives the protein CASSLRESGTNTQYF.

This clonotype has a handful of counts. The chain carries TRBV2 and TRBJ1-1; no clear D gene. The CDR3 is 13 residues long. The V gene's germline CDR1 is SNHLY and CDR2 FYNNEI. V was shortened by 9 bases and J by 4 bases, with 15 bases between the two germline ends. The CDR3 sequence is CASRIGLITEAFF. The DNA for the CDR3 is TGTGCCAGTCGAATCGGTCTTATCACTGAAGCTTTCTTT.